Following are 9 T cell receptor beta chains from one sample sequenced in a study of tumor and adjacent non-tumor tissue in lung cancer. The template was RNA from unsorted bulk tissue. More than 3 cm separated this lung sample from the edge of the tumor. The library came from three nested PCR rounds adapted from ARM-PCR protocols. Using its own MiXCR run on the multiplex PCR reads, TCRdb lists one record per CDR3 protein. The table records 40,000 to 55,000 distinct CDR3 sequences, 74% of them present only once. Sequencing was done on a sample of distant non-tumor lung tissue. The receptors shown here come from a woman in her sixties with non-small cell lung cancer.

By proportion, this clonotype is medium-sized (0.01 to 0.1%). V is TRBV11-2 and J is TRBJ2-5, with D possibly TRBD1 on 5 matching bases. V lost 1 base and J lost 4, with 10 bases in between. Germline V gives CDR1 SGHAT, CDR2 FQNNGV. This CDR3 has 14 residues. CDR3 sequence reads: CASSLGGRVETQYF. CDR3 nucleotides: TGTGCCAGCAGCTTAGGTGGCAGGGTAGAGACCCAGTACTTC.

This chain uses TRBV5-6 with TRBJ2-7; 9 nucleotides agree with TRBD1. The CDR3 consists of 13 residues. Germline V gene sequence: CDR1 SGHDT, CDR2 YYEEEE. The junction had 4 bases not matched to a gene; V was cut back by 4 bases and J by 5 bases. The CDR3 bases are TGTGCCAGCAGCGGACAGGGGTTCCACGAGCAGTACTTC. Its translation: CASSGQGFHEQYF. The variable domain in full, completed from reference TRBV5-6 and TRBJ2-7, reads DAGVTQSPTHLIKTRGQQVTLRCSPKSGHDTVSWYQQALGQGPQFIFQYYEEEERQRGNFPDRFSGHQFPNYSSELNVNALLLGDSALYLCASSGQGFHEQYFGPGTRLTVT.

The chain combines TRBV5-1 with TRBJ2-2; 7 bases are a match to TRBD1. The V gene's germline CDR1 is SGHRS and CDR2 YFSETQ. The V gene end was trimmed by 0 bases and the J gene end by 10 bases; junction bases not matched to a gene: 12. CDR3 length equals 16 residues. The CDR3 here is CASSLGPRQGNEELFF. In DNA, the CDR3 is TGCGCCAGCAGCTTGGGACCGAGACAGGGAAACGAGGAGCTGTTTTTT.

This clonotype was detected a few times. This chain links TRBV29-1 with TRBJ1-2; D is possibly TRBD1 (5 bases). Trimming left V 8 bases short and J 4 bases short, with 17 bases between. The CDR3 runs 13 residues. Germline CDR1 is SQVTM and CDR2 is ANQGSEA. In DNA form, the CDR3 reads TGCAGCTTCCGACAGAGCGGGGGCTATGGCTACACCTTC. This sequence encodes CSFRQSGGYGYTF. The complete variable domain, with remaining parts taken from reference TRBV29-1 and TRBJ1-2, reads SAVISQKPSRDICQRGTSLTIQCQVDSQVTMMFWYRQQPGQSLTLIATANQGSEATYESGFVIDKFPISRPNLTFSTLTVSNMSPEDSSIYLCSFRQSGGYGYTFGSGTRLTVV.

Regarding this clonotype: The junction departs from germline at one end; a sequencing error may be responsible. V usage is TRBV29-1 and J usage is TRBJ1-1, with TRBD1 matching over 9 bases. The CDR3 is made up of 17 amino acids. Germline V gene sequence: CDR1 SQVTM, CDR2 ANQGSEA. The CDR3 bases are TGCAGCGTTCTTTTACCCGGGACAGGGAGAATGAACACTGAAGCTCTCTTT. It is translated as CSVLLPGTGRMNTEALF. The variable domain in full, with the rest retrieved from reference TRBV29-1 and TRBJ1-1, is SAVISQKPSRDICQRGTSLTIQCQVDSQVTMMFWYRQQPGQSLTLIATANQGSEATYESGFVIDKFPISRPNLTFSTLTVSNMSPEDSSIYLCSVLLPGTGRMNTEALFGQGTRLTVV.

This sequence joins TRBV20-1 and TRBJ2-3; D is possibly TRBD2 (5 bases). The length of the CDR3 is 15 residues. V was shortened by 6 bases and J by 0 bases, with 16 bases between the two germline ends. The V gene's germline CDR1 is DFQATT and CDR2 SNEGSKA (reference sequence). The CDR3 region has the DNA TGCAGTGCGCTGACTAACGGGGTTAGCACAGATACGCAGTATTTT. Protein: CSALTNGVSTDTQYF.

This clonotype was detected only a few times. The V gene is TRBV19, the J gene TRBJ2-7, with unresolved D. V gave up 5 bases and J gave up 7 bases, with 15 bases separating them. Germline V gene sequence: CDR1 LNHDA, CDR2 SQIVND (reference sequence). This CDR3 contains 13 residues. The CDR3 bases are TGTGCCAGTAGTTCGCATCGTGGTTCGGAGCAGTACTTC. It translates to CASSSHRGSEQYF.

This clonotype has more than one count but fewer than ten. This may be a read error, as it is one base from a much larger clone. The chain employs TRBV6-5 and TRBJ2-7; 7 bases are a match to TRBD1. CDR1 is MNHEY, CDR2 SVGAGI, per germline. The CDR3 has 15 residues. Germline trimming cut 7 bases from V and 3 bases from J; bases unmatched to any gene: 12. The CDR3 protein is CASNSPPTGVYEQYF. The CDR3 DNA reads TGTGCCAGCAATTCGCCCCCTACAGGGGTCTACGAGCAGTACTTC.

This clonotype was seen a few times. The junction and the germline gene differ at one end; a read error may be behind it. The chain employs TRBV28 and TRBJ1-2, with D tentatively TRBD1 (5 bases). CDR1 is MDHEN and CDR2 is SYDVKM in the germline V gene. The CDR3 has 14 residues. CDR3 in amino acids: CASSLSRASYGHTF. The CDR3 coding sequence is TGTGCCAGCAGTTTGAGCAGGGCCAGCTATGGCCACACCTTC.